One and the same sample provided the 2 T cell receptor beta chains below, sequenced in a study of blood T cell repertoires in COVID-19. Produced via immunoSEQ multiplex PCR; TCRdb's table is partial and in-frame only. Among about 270,000 clones listed, roughly 90% were seen once. Sequencing was performed on PBMCs or T cells enriched from blood (not recorded which). The receptors originated from a woman aged 55-69 years who had recovered from COVID-19.

The chain carries TRBV30 and TRBJ2-3; 11 nucleotides agree with TRBD2. V shed 1 base, J shed 1 base, and the junction held 1 base outside the gene matches. CDR3 length: 15 residues. Germline assignment: CDR1 GTSNPN and CDR2 SVGIG (reference sequence). For the CDR3, the DNA is TGTGCCTGGAGTGAGGGACTAGCGGGCACAGATACGCAGTATTTT. It yields the protein CAWSEGLAGTDTQYF.

This chain joins TRBV28 and TRBJ1-2; no firm D call. Trimming removed 4 bases at V and 5 bases at J, with 11 bases between. The CDR3 consists of 13 residues. Germline CDR1 reads MDHEN; CDR2 reads SYDVKM. This chain's CDR3 is CASSSIGLYGYTF. DNA of the CDR3: TGTGCCAGCAGTTCGATTGGGCTGTATGGCTACACCTTC.